This T cell receptor beta chain was documented in a study of cytomegalovirus exposure and HLA in healthy donors. The study's findings and limits: Sequence variants that were highly shared formed a cluster that was likely a sequencing artifact. Earlier analysis yielded a pattern in which most TCR beta V segments were productive about 87% or about 30% of the time. There were some 150 TCR beta chains listed as cytomegalovirus-associated. Researchers reported in a later analysis that a missense DCLRE1C variant was tied to TCR beta V- and J-gene trimming.

About this clone itself: Its antigen remains unknown. At one end, the junction sequence differs from germline, possibly due to a read error.

PCR primers comprised 60 Vbeta and 13 Jbeta primers. Libraries were prepared by immunoSEQ multiplex PCR; TCRdb keeps only in-frame clonotypes and omits some of them. The data contain around 230,000 clones, about 75% of them seen just once; the ten biggest clones take up approximately 2%. The CDR3 runs 17 residues. From germline, CDR1 is SEHNR and CDR2 FQNEAQ (reference sequence). The rearrangement links TRBV7-9 to TRBJ1-5; 7 bases align to TRBD1. What was sequenced was PBMCs. This TCR was sampled from a male donor in good health and CMV-seronegative. The CDR3 sequence: CSSSFETGQYSNQPQHF. In DNA, the CDR3 is TGTTCCAGCAGCTTTGAGACAGGGCAGTATAGCAATCAGCCCCAGCATTTT.